The 20 T cell receptor beta chains below were found in one sample sequenced in a study of blood T cell repertoires in COVID-19. The repertoire was sequenced with immunoSEQ multiplex PCR; TCRdb's copy has only in-frame clones and lacks some. The sample holds about 150,000 clones, around four fifths seen once. Sequencing input: peripheral blood. These receptors came from an older man with acute or convalescent COVID-19.

This clone was seen only a few times. The chain has TRBV2 and TRBJ1-5; D may be TRBD1 (5 bases). This CDR3 spans 14 amino acids. Germline assignment: CDR1 SNHLY and CDR2 FYNNEI. Trimming pared 7 bases from V and 4 bases from J, leaving 14 bases between. This CDR3 reads CASNMRQLNQPQHF. In DNA, the CDR3 is TGTGCCAGCAATATGAGACAGTTAAATCAGCCCCAGCATTTT.

The chain combines TRBV7-8 with TRBJ2-3; D might be TRBD1 (6 bases). The CDR3 runs 19 residues. In germline, CDR1 is SGHVS, CDR2 FQNEAQ. The V end was cut by 5 bases, the J end by 2 bases, with 26 bases between. The DNA of the CDR3 is TGTGCCAGCAGCCCCTGGGGGCTTAGCACCGATGGGATCACAGATACGCAGTATTTT. Amino acids: CASSPWGLSTDGITDTQYF.

The rearrangement joins TRBV25-1 to TRBJ2-1, with a possible D match to TRBD2 (5 bases). Trimming pared 5 bases from V and 5 bases from J, leaving 16 bases between. Germline V gives CDR1 MGHDK, CDR2 SYGVNS. The CDR3 runs to 15 residues. The CDR3 loop reads CASSRNSVGDNEQFF. The CDR3 DNA reads TGTGCCAGCAGTCGAAATAGCGTGGGCGACAATGAGCAGTTCTTC.

The rearrangement uses TRBV5-1 and TRBJ2-7; D may be TRBD1 (5 bases). Germline CDR1 SGHRS, CDR2 YFSETQ. Trimming pared 0 bases from V and 4 bases from J, leaving 14 bases between. The CDR3 runs 15 residues. DNA of the CDR3: TGCGCCAGCAGCTTGGGTGGGGCGACTCCTTACGAGCAGTACTTC. It yields the protein CASSLGGATPYEQYF.

This chain joins TRBV29-1 and TRBJ2-1; TRBD2 agrees at 7 bases. Germline CDR1 is SQVTM and CDR2 is ANQGSEA. This CDR3 contains 18 residues. Trimming at V came to 2 bases and at J to 5 bases, leaving 18 bases not matched to a gene. CDR3: CSVEPRGVRGRSDNEQFF. The CDR3 region has the DNA TGCAGCGTTGAACCTCGGGGGGTGCGCGGAAGATCAGACAATGAGCAGTTCTTC.

The V and J genes are TRBV3-1 (or the pseudogene TRBV3-2) and TRBJ1-3, with D possibly being TRBD1 (5 bases). Germline V CDR1 and CDR2: LGHDT, YNNKEL (reference sequence). V was trimmed by 4 bases and J by 1 base, leaving 8 bases between them. The CDR3 consists of 14 residues. For the CDR3, the DNA is TGTGCCAGCAGCCGTGGGGGGTCTGGAAACACCATATATTTT. Protein product: CASSRGGSGNTIYF.

The chain carries TRBV7-9 and TRBJ1-5; D gene uncertain. CDR1 SEHNR and CDR2 FQNEAQ come from the germline V gene (reference sequence). CDR3 length: 12 amino acids. V was cut by 1 base and J by 7 bases, with 5 bases left in between. The CDR3 region has the DNA TGTGCCAGCAGCTTAGTTGGCCAGCCCCAGCATTTT. Its translation: CASSLVGQPQHF.

This rearrangement joins TRBV12-5 to TRBJ2-7; tentative D call: TRBD1 (6 bases). V was cut by 7 bases and J by 2 bases, with 12 bases left in between. The CDR3 extends over 13 amino acids. Germline CDR1 and CDR2: LGHNT and FRNRAP. The CDR3 reads CASAEGVPYEQYF. The CDR3 DNA reads TGTGCTAGTGCCGAGGGGGTACCCTACGAGCAGTACTTC.

V is TRBV3-1 (or the pseudogene TRBV3-2) and J is TRBJ1-5, with D perhaps TRBD1 (5 bases). This CDR3 is 17 amino acids long. The V end lost 4 bases, the J end lost 8 bases, and 24 bases lay between the germline ends. Per the germline V gene, CDR1 is LGHDT and CDR2 is YNNKEL (reference sequence). The DNA for the CDR3 is TGTGCCAGCAGCCCGGGGGTGTGGACGGGAGTTGGTAAGCCCCAGCATTTT. Protein: CASSPGVWTGVGKPQHF.

The chain couples TRBV7-9 to TRBJ2-2, with 15 bases identical to TRBD2. There are 18 residues in the CDR3. Germline V CDR1 and CDR2: SEHNR, FQNEAQ (reference sequence). The V gene end was trimmed by 5 bases and the J gene end by 6 bases; junction bases not matched to a gene: 10. This CDR3 is CASSAPKGLAGGSGELFF. The CDR3 bases are TGTGCCAGCAGCGCGCCTAAGGGACTAGCGGGAGGCTCCGGGGAGCTGTTTTTT.

V usage is TRBV3-1 (or the pseudogene TRBV3-2) and J usage is TRBJ2-3; tentative D call: TRBD2 (6 bases). With 4 bases removed from V and 1 base from J, the gap between germline ends came to 15 bases. The germline CDR1 and CDR2 sequences are LGHDT and YNNKEL (reference sequence). This CDR3 comprises 16 residues. The CDR3 sequence is CASSPGAGRGTDTQYF. The CDR3 DNA sequence: TGTGCCAGCAGCCCGGGCGCGGGAAGAGGCACAGATACGCAGTATTTT.

In DNA, the CDR3 is TGTGCCAGCAGTTTGGAGGGACCTTCGAACACTGAAGCTTTCTTT. It codes for CASSLEGPSNTEAFF. The chain has TRBV27 and TRBJ1-1; D possibly corresponds to TRBD1 (5 bases). The CDR3 is made up of 15 amino acids. Between the trimmed V and J ends, which lost 3 bases and 1 base, there was a span of 12 bases. The V gene's germline CDR1 is MNHEY and CDR2 SMNVEV (reference sequence).

The chain combines TRBV4-2 with TRBJ1-5; 8 bases match TRBD1. The V gene's germline CDR1 is LGHNA and CDR2 YNFKEQ. This CDR3 has 16 residues. The trim removed 0 bases at V and 7 bases at J, leaving 8 bases unmatched. CDR3 loop: CASSQDGGQGWQPQHF. In nucleotides, the CDR3 is TGTGCCAGCAGCCAAGATGGAGGACAGGGCTGGCAGCCCCAGCATTTT.

This chain connects TRBV28 to TRBJ1-6; 8 bases map to TRBD1. Germline lookup yields CDR1 MDHEN and CDR2 SYDVKM. There are 17 residues in the CDR3. With V trimmed by 2 bases and J by 7 bases, 10 bases remained unmatched. DNA for the CDR3: TGTGCCAGCAGTTTAGCCAACGGACAGGGCCGGAATTCACCCCTCCACTTT. Translation gives CASSLANGQGRNSPLHF.

The chain is built from TRBV5-6 and TRBJ1-5; 9 bases are shared with TRBD1. Germline V gene data show CDR1 as SGHDT and CDR2 as YYEEEE. The CDR3 sequence is 15 residues long. Losses at the gene ends were 0 bases for V and 4 bases for J; bases not matched to a gene: 2. CDR3 coding DNA: TGTGCCAGCAGCTTGGGACAGGGGGTGAATCAGCCCCAGCATTTT. This encodes CASSLGQGVNQPQHF.

The CDR3: CATSTPRIGQGSEQYF. CDR3 nucleotide sequence: TGTGCCACCAGCACCCCAAGGATAGGACAGGGAAGCGAGCAGTACTTC. The J gene is TRBJ2-7, the V gene TRBV15; 8 nucleotides agree with TRBD1. V lost 4 bases to trimming and J lost 6 bases; unmatched junction nucleotides: 14. The germline V gene encodes CDR1 LNHNV and CDR2 YYDKDF (reference sequence). The CDR3 totals 16 residues.

The chain recombines TRBV3-1 (or the pseudogene TRBV3-2) with TRBJ2-1; a possible D gene is TRBD1 (6 bases). This CDR3 has 14 amino acids. CDR1 is LGHDT, CDR2 YNNKEL, per germline (reference sequence). V lost 2 bases and J 4 bases, leaving 9 bases between the germline ends. In nucleotides, the CDR3 is TGTGCCAGCAGCCAACGGGACAATTACAATGAGCAGTTCTTC. Its protein product is CASSQRDNYNEQFF.

This chain links TRBV27 with TRBJ1-5; a possible D gene is TRBD1 (6 bases). This CDR3 has 15 amino acids. Trimming cost V 5 bases and J 3 bases, with 14 bases left between them. Germline V lookup: CDR1 MNHEY, CDR2 SMNVEV (reference sequence). Written as DNA, the CDR3 is TGTGCCAGCAGTAAAGGGGGTCTGGACAATCAGCCCCAGCATTTT. Translation: CASSKGGLDNQPQHF.

J is TRBJ2-7 and V is TRBV28, with D possibly TRBD2 on 6 matching bases. This CDR3 has 14 amino acids. Trimming pared 4 bases from V and 0 bases from J, leaving 10 bases between. The germline gives CDR1 MDHEN, CDR2 SYDVKM. In nucleotides, the CDR3 is TGTGCCAGCAGTTCTAGCGCCTTCTCCTACGAGCAGTACTTC. It specifies CASSSSAFSYEQYF.

Regarding this clone: An end of the junction differs from the germline gene, which may be a read error. The chain links TRBV4-1 to TRBJ2-3; TRBD2 matches at 9 bases. From germline, CDR1 is MGHRA and CDR2 YSYEKL. The length of the CDR3 is 18 residues. The CDR3 is CASSQGLGRGGSRDTQYF. CDR3 in DNA: TGCGCCAGCAGCCAAGGACTCGGGCGGGGGGGAAGCAGAGATACGCAGTATTTT.